This T cell receptor beta chain was profiled in a study of blood T cell repertoires in COVID-19. Turning to the study itself: There were acute and convalescent COVID-19 samples, and they came from the United States, Italy and Spain. T cells, B-cell-depleted T cells, or PBMCs supplied cDNA or gDNA.

As handled by the study authors: Estimation of nucleated cell counts was performed using reference gene primer amplification. Sequencing used immunoSEQ multiplex PCR; TCRdb keeps in-frame clones, though not all of them. V and J calls and clone size are as listed in that table; D and trimming were resolved from the DNA. The repertoire consists of a few hundred thousand clones, with about 87% occurring once and the leading ten covering roughly 4%. The V end lost 0 bases, the J end lost 2 bases, and 11 bases lay between the germline ends. The CDR3 spans 16 residues. Germline V gives CDR1 MNHEY, CDR2 SMNVEV (reference sequence).

The source material was peripheral blood. This TCR derives from a man in his sixties who had recovered from COVID-19. The chain carries TRBV27 and TRBJ2-1, with a weak D call TRBD1 (6 bases). The CDR3 coding sequence is TGTGCCAGCAGTTTATCGAGGGGGTCGGCCTACAATGAGCAGTTCTTC. Translating it yields CASSLSRGSAYNEQFF.